A single sample gave rise to the 25 T cell receptor beta chains below, sequenced in a study of CD8+CD57+ T cells in acquired aplastic anemia. Patients sequenced had flow cytometry evidence of CD8+CD57+ cell expansion. Investigators profiled TCR beta VDJ and CDR3 from genomic DNA template. TCRdb used MiXCR to reprocess the reads, holding one entry per CDR3 protein. The profile shows under 200,000 distinct CDR3 sequences, about 50% of them singletons. Sequenced sample: sorted CD4+, CD8+, or CD8+CD57+ T cells (not recorded which) from PBMCs. The receptors originated from a human donor with aplastic anemia.

In this sample, this clonotype turned up once. CDR3 amino acids: CASSRGGVAETQYF. CDR3 in DNA: TGCGCCAGCAGCCGAGGTGGGGTGGCGGAGACCCAGTACTTC. The chain couples TRBV5-1 to TRBJ2-5, with D hard to call. Germline V lookup: CDR1 SGHRS, CDR2 YFSETQ. The CDR3 has 14 amino acids. V was shortened by 4 bases and J by 5 bases, with 15 bases between the two germline ends.

The chain recombines TRBV2 with TRBJ2-7; 10 bases fit TRBD1. This CDR3 comprises 15 residues. Germline V gene lookup returns CDR1 SNHLY and CDR2 FYNNEI. J lost 2 bases, V lost 6 bases, and 7 bases had no gene match. The CDR3 nucleotides are TGTGCCAGCAGAGATACCGGGACAGGGGCCTACGAGCAGTACTTC. As protein: CASRDTGTGAYEQYF.

The table lists this clonotype with a few counts. The chain has TRBV7-2 and TRBJ2-5, with D unclear. The V and J ends lost 6 bases and 5 bases respectively, with 10 bases between them. This CDR3 comprises 12 residues. The germline gives CDR1 SGHTA, CDR2 FQGNSA. The CDR3 reads CASRSVGETQYF. DNA of the CDR3: TGTGCCAGCAGATCAGTAGGGGAGACCCAGTACTTC.

This chain connects TRBV20-1 to TRBJ2-3; D gene uncertain. The CDR3 is 16 amino acids. V lost 0 bases, J lost 0 bases, and 13 bases lay in between. Germline CDR1 and CDR2: DFQATT and SNEGSKA (reference sequence). For the CDR3, the DNA is TGCAGTGCTAGAGATCCACAAGGCCTCAGCACAGATACGCAGTATTTT. Protein: CSARDPQGLSTDTQYF.

This clonotype was detected only a few times. The chain couples TRBV5-1 to TRBJ1-4; no clear D gene. Germline V lookup: CDR1 SGHRS, CDR2 YFSETQ. Between the trimmed V and J ends, which lost 2 bases and 8 bases, there was a span of 13 bases. This CDR3 region has 14 residues. The CDR3 bases are TGCGCCAGCAGCTTCGGAGGAGAGAGCGAAAAACTGTTTTTT. This sequence encodes CASSFGGESEKLFF.

This clonotype was counted many times. The V and J genes are TRBV25-1 and TRBJ1-2; D unclear. There are 17 residues in the CDR3. The V end was cut by 7 bases, the J end by 4 bases, with 25 bases between. CDR1 is MGHDK, CDR2 SYGVNS, per germline. CDR3 sequence reads: CASTPQSDYGGIYGYTF. CDR3 nucleotides: TGTGCCAGCACCCCTCAATCGGATTACGGTGGGATCTATGGCTACACCTTC.

The table lists this clonotype with many counts. This chain links TRBV29-1 with TRBJ2-7; 10 positions agree with TRBD1. CDR1 and CDR2 from the germline V gene are SQVTM and ANQGSEA. The CDR3 is 12 amino acids. V lost 6 bases to trimming and J lost 3 bases; unmatched junction nucleotides: 2. This CDR3 reads CSVGTGVYEQYF. The CDR3 DNA reads TGCAGCGTCGGGACAGGGGTCTACGAGCAGTACTTC.

This clonotype was seen at least ten times. This chain joins TRBV6-1 and TRBJ2-7; possibly TRBD1 for D (5 bases). The CDR3 has 13 amino acids. V lost 2 bases to trimming and J lost 2 bases, with 7 bases between them. Germline V gene lookup returns CDR1 MNHNS and CDR2 SASEGT. CDR3 region: CASSESRAYEQYF. Written as DNA, the CDR3 is TGTGCCAGCAGTGAATCCAGGGCCTACGAGCAGTACTTC.

With regard to this clonotype: The CDR3 carries no conserved terminal phenylalanine or tryptophan, so it likely arises from a read error. The chain couples TRBV9 to TRBJ2-2, with D perhaps matching TRBD2 (7 bases). The CDR3 runs to 17 residues. V shed 0 bases and J shed 7 bases, with 19 bases lying between them. Germline V gene lookup returns CDR1 SGDLS and CDR2 YYNGEE. The CDR3 nucleotides read TGTGCCAGCAGCGTAGGAGGGGGAGGGGCGCTTAACGGGGAGCTGTTTCTT. Amino acids: CASSVGGGGALNGELFL.

This chain's CDR3 is CASSWWNTEAFF. The CDR3 nucleotides are TGTGCCAGTAGTTGGTGGAACACTGAAGCTTTCTTT. This sequence joins TRBV19 and TRBJ1-1; D is unresolved. This CDR3 comprises 12 residues. Germline loops: CDR1 LNHDA, CDR2 SQIVND (reference sequence). V was trimmed by 5 bases and J by 1 base, leaving 5 bases between them.

Remarks on this clonotype: The junction differs from germline at one of its ends, possibly a read error. The rearrangement links TRBV19 to TRBJ1-1, with a possible D match to TRBD1 (6 bases). In germline, CDR1 is LNHDA, CDR2 SQIVND (reference sequence). The CDR3 contains 17 residues. CDR3 loop: CASSIEGGAWYDTEASF. The CDR3 DNA reads TGTGCCAGCAGTATAGAGGGGGGGGCATGGTATGACACTGAAGCTTCCTTT. Full variable domain (rest looked up from reference TRBV19 and TRBJ1-1): DGGITQSPKYLFRKEGQNVTLSCEQNLNHDAMYWYRQDPGQGLRLIYYSQIVNDFQKGDIAEGYSVSREKKESFPLTVTSAQKNPTAFYLCASSIEGGAWYDTEASFGQGTRLTVV.

The chain couples TRBV5-4 to TRBJ1-2; no firm D call. V was shortened by 4 bases and J by 8 bases, with 18 bases between the two germline ends. Per germline, CDR1 SGHNT and CDR2 YYREEE (reference sequence). This CDR3 is 14 amino acids long. The CDR3 is CASSRPGILRGYTF. The CDR3 DNA reads TGTGCCAGCAGCCGCCCCGGGATACTGAGAGGCTACACCTTC.

The V gene is TRBV29-1, the J gene TRBJ1-1; D is unresolved. The length of the CDR3 is 13 residues. Trimming removed 8 bases from V and 0 bases from J, with 13 bases in between. Germline values: CDR1 SQVTM, CDR2 ANQGSEA. This chain's CDR3 is CSCVLALNTEAFF. Here the CDR3 DNA reads TGCAGCTGCGTCCTGGCTCTGAACACTGAAGCTTTCTTT. The full variable domain, with the rest looked up from reference TRBV29-1 and TRBJ1-1, is SAVISQKPSRDICQRGTSLTIQCQVDSQVTMMFWYRQQPGQSLTLIATANQGSEATYESGFVIDKFPISRPNLTFSTLTVSNMSPEDSSIYLCSCVLALNTEAFFGQGTRLTVV.

This clonotype was found a few times. The rearrangement uses TRBV24-1 and TRBJ2-1; 9 bases are shared with TRBD1. Unmatched junction bases numbered 9, after V lost 4 bases and J lost 3 bases. The CDR3 totals 17 residues. Germline-derived CDR1 and CDR2 are KGHDR and SFDVKD. The CDR3 DNA is TGTGCCACCAGTGACCCGCAGGGGGACAGGGTCTACAATGAGCAGTTCTTC. This sequence encodes CATSDPQGDRVYNEQFF.

The chain links TRBV10-3 to TRBJ1-5; TRBD1 matches at 8 bases. Germline loops: CDR1 ENHRY, CDR2 SYGVKD. V lost 4 bases and J lost 1; bases outside the gene matches: 0. The CDR3 extends over 14 amino acids. The CDR3 nucleotides read TGTGCCATCAGTGGGACAGGGAGCAATCAGCCCCAGCATTTT. Translating it yields CAISGTGSNQPQHF.

This clonotype has at least ten counts. This may stem from a read error, because a much larger clone lies one nucleotide away. The chain carries TRBV15 and TRBJ1-1, with D unresolved. CDR3 size: 13 residues. Germline values: CDR1 LNHNV, CDR2 YYDKDF (reference sequence). The CDR3 DNA reads as TGTGCCATCAGCAGAGATGCTAACACTGAAGCTTTCTTT. Translation: CAISRDANTEAFF.

In its sample, this clonotype was seen once. In this CDR3 the conserved last residue, phenylalanine or tryptophan, is missing, so a read error is likely. V usage is TRBV3-1 and J usage is TRBJ2-1; TRBD1 is a possible D gene (6 bases). Trimming removed 4 bases at V and 7 bases at J, with 23 bases between. Germline V gene lookup returns CDR1 LGHDT and CDR2 YNNKEL (reference sequence). The CDR3 length is 17 residues. The CDR3 region is CASSLLIRSRGWNEQFL. For the CDR3, the DNA is TGTGCCAGCAGCCTACTGATAAGGTCCAGGGGTTGGAATGAGCAGTTCCTC.

V gene TRBV24-1 combines with J gene TRBJ2-7, with 12 bases that match TRBD1. The germline V gene encodes CDR1 KGHDR and CDR2 SFDVKD. With V trimmed by 4 bases and J by 5 bases, 5 bases remained unmatched. This CDR3 contains 15 residues. The CDR3 DNA sequence: TGTGCCACCAGTGACCCGGGACAGGGGGCCCACGAGCAGTACTTC. Protein product: CATSDPGQGAHEQYF.

This clonotype appeared many times. The rearrangement joins TRBV9 to TRBJ1-4; 7 bases fit TRBD1. V trimming: 0 bases; J trimming: 5 bases; junction bases outside the gene matches: 4. Looked up from germline, CDR1 is SGDLS and CDR2 is YYNGEE. The CDR3 has 15 residues. The DNA of the CDR3 is TGTGCCAGCAGCGTAGTTGCAGGGGGGAATGAAAAACTGTTTTTT. The encoded protein is CASSVVAGGNEKLFF.

This clonotype has ten or more counts. The chain has TRBV24-1 and TRBJ1-4; TRBD1 might be the D (5 bases). This CDR3 has 12 residues. In germline, CDR1 is KGHDR, CDR2 SFDVKD. Trimming pared 7 bases from V and 4 bases from J, leaving 6 bases between. CDR3 sequence: CATRDSNEKLFF. As DNA, the CDR3 is TGTGCCACCAGAGACAGTAATGAAAAACTGTTTTTT.

This chain links TRBV25-1 with TRBJ1-1; D is unclear. Germline CDR1 and CDR2: MGHDK and SYGVNS. Deletions cut 6 bases from V and 5 bases from J, with 16 bases between. This CDR3 contains 14 residues. The DNA of the CDR3 is TGTGCCAGCAGCCCCGCCCTGGGTGGAACTGAAGCTTTCTTT. This translates into CASSPALGGTEAFF. Supplemented by reference TRBV25-1 and TRBJ1-1, the full variable domain reads EADIYQTPRYLVIGTGKKITLECSQTMGHDKMYWYQQDPGMELHLIHYSYGVNSTEKGDLSSESTVSRIRTEHFPLTLESARPSHTSQYLCASSPALGGTEAFFGQGTRLTVV.

This chain connects TRBV7-9 to TRBJ2-7; a weak D match, TRBD1 (6 bases). The CDR3 length is 13 residues. Germline lookup yields CDR1 SEHNR and CDR2 FQNEAQ (reference sequence). In nucleotides, the CDR3 is TGTGCTATACAGGGTACGAATTCCTACGAGCAGTACTTC. Encoded protein: CAIQGTNSYEQYF.

The J gene is TRBJ2-2, the V gene TRBV5-1; D unresolved. Deletions cut 0 bases from V and 5 bases from J, with 14 bases between. Germline V CDR1 and CDR2: SGHRS, YFSETQ. The CDR3 runs to 16 residues. CDR3 nucleotides: TGCGCCAGCAGCTTGGGGGTCCCGCTTTGGACCGGGGAGCTGTTTTTT. Translating gives CASSLGVPLWTGELFF.

With regard to this clonotype: Compared with germline, one end of the junction differs, possibly owing to a read error. The chain combines TRBV24-1 with TRBJ2-1, with D perhaps TRBD2 (6 bases). The germline gives CDR1 KGHDR, CDR2 SFDVKD. This CDR3 comprises 16 residues. CDR3 in DNA: TGTGCCACCAGTGATTGGGGGGACCAACCAAACAGTGAGCAGTTTTTC. Translated: CATSDWGDQPNSEQFF.

V and J are TRBV29-1 and TRBJ2-7; either TRBD1 or TRBD2 may supply D (5 bases each). Germline CDR1 SQVTM, CDR2 ANQGSEA. CDR3 size: 12 residues. The germline V and J ends were trimmed by 4 bases and 2 bases, with 9 bases remaining between them. The CDR3 loop reads CSVGGETYEQYF. The CDR3 region has the DNA TGCAGCGTTGGAGGGGAAACCTACGAGCAGTACTTC.